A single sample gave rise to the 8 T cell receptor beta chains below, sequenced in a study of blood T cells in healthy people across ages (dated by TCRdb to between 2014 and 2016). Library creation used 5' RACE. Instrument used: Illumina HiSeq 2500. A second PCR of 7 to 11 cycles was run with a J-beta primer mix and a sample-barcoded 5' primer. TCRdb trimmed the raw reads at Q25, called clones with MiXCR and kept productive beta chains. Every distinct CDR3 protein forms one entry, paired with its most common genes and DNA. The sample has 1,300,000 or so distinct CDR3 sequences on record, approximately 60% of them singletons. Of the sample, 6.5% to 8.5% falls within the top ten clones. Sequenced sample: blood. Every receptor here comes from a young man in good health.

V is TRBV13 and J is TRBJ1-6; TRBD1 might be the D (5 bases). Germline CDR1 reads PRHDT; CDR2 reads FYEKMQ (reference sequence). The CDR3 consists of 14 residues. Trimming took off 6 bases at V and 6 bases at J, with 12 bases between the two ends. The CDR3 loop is CASRDDSSNSPLHF. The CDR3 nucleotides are TGTGCCAGCAGAGACGACAGTAGTAATTCACCCCTCCACTTT.

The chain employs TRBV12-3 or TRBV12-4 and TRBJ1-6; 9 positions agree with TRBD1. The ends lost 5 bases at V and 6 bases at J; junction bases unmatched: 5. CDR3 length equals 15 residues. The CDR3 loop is CASSPSGQGNSPLHF. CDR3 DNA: TGTGCCAGCAGTCCGTCGGGACAGGGTAATTCACCCCTCCACTTT.

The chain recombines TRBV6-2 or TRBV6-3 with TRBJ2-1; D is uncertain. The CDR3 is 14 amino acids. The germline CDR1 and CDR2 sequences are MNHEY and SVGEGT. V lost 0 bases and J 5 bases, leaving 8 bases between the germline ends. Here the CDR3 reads CASSYSNRNNEQFF. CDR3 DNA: TGTGCCAGCAGTTACTCGAATAGAAACAATGAGCAGTTCTTC.

This CDR3 reads CASSLGIWEQFF. In nucleotides, the CDR3 is TGTGCCAGCAGCTTAGGGATTTGGGAGCAGTTCTTC. The V gene is TRBV7-2, the J gene TRBJ2-1, with D unclear. This CDR3 spans 12 amino acids. The V end lost 1 base, the J end lost 10 bases, and 8 bases lay between the germline ends. Germline V gene lookup returns CDR1 SGHTA and CDR2 FQGNSA.

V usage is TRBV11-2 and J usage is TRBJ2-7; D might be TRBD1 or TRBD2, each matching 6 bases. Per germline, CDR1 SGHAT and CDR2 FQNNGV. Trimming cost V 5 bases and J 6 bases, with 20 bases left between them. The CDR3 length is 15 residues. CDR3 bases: TGTGCCAGCAGCGCCCATTGGGGGGCTGGAGGCGAGCAGTACTTC. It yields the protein CASSAHWGAGGEQYF.

CDR3 residues: CASSWGQGTGYGYTF. The CDR3 DNA reads TGCGCCAGCAGCTGGGGACAGGGGACTGGTTATGGCTACACCTTC. J is TRBJ1-2 and V is TRBV5-1; 10 bases agree with TRBD1. CDR1 is SGHRS and CDR2 is YFSETQ in the germline V gene. V lost 3 bases to trimming and J lost 5 bases; unmatched junction nucleotides: 7. The CDR3 is made up of 15 amino acids.

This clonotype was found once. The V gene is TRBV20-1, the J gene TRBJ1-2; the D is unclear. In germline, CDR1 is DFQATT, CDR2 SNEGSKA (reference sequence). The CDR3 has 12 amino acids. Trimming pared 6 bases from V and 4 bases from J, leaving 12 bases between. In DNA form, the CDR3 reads TGCAGTGCCCCCCCAGTCAGCTATGGCTACACCTTC. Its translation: CSAPPVSYGYTF.

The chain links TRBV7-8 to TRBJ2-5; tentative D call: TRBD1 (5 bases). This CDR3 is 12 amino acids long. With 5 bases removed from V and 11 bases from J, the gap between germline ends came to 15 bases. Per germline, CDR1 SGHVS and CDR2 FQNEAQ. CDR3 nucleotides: TGTGCCAGCAGCCACTCTGGGGCCAAGCAGTACTTC. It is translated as CASSHSGAKQYF.